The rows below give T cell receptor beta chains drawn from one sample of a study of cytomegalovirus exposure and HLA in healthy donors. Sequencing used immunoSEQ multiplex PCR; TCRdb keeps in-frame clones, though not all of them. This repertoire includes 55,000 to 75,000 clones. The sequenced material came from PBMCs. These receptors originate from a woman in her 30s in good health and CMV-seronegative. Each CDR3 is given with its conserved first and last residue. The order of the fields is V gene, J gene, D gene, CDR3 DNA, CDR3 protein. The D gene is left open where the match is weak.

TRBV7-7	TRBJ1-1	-	TGTGCTAGCAGCCTAAACAGGGTATCTGAAGCTTTCTTT	CASSLNRVSEAFF
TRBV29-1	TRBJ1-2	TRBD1	TGCAGCGCTATCGACGGACAGGGCCGAGGCTACACCTTC	CSAIDGQGRGYTF
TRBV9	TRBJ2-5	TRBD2	TGTGCCAGCAGCGTAGGGGAGGGGGAGACCCAGTACTTC	CASSVGEGETQYF
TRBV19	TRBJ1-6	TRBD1	TGTGCCAGTAGTGGGGACAGGAGCTCCTATAATTCACCCCTCCACTTT	CASSGDRSSYNSPLHF
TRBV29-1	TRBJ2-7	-	TGCAGCGTTGAGGGGGGATCGGGGTACGAGCAGTCCTTC	CSVEGGSGYEQSF
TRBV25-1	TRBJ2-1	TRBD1	TGTGCCAGCAGTGTCGCCGGGACAGGGGTTAGGGATGAGCAGTTCTTC	CASSVAGTGVRDEQFF
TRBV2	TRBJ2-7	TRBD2	TGTGCCAGCACGGGGGGAGTCTACGAGCAGTACTTC	CASTGGVYEQYF
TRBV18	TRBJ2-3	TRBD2	TGTGCCAGCTCACCAGCTGGGACTAGCGGGAGAGGGACAGATACGCAGTATTTT	CASSPAGTSGRGTDTQYF
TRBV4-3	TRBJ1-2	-	TGCGCCAGCAGCCAAGCGTCGTACCCCCAGGGGAACTATGGCTACACCTTC	CASSQASYPQGNYGYTF
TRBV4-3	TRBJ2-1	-	TGCGCCAGCAGCCAAGATGCGCTCAGGTACAATGAGCAGTTCTTC	CASSQDALRYNEQFF
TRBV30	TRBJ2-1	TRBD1	TGTGCCTGGAACCTGGTGGGGGACAGGGGGCGGGGTAGCTCCTACAATGAGCAGTTCTTC	CAWNLVGDRGRGSSYNEQFF
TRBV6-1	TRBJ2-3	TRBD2	TGTGCCAGCGCCGGACTAGCGGGGGGCACAGATACGCAGTATTTT	CASAGLAGGTDTQYF
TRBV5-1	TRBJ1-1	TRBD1	TGCGCCAGCACCGGACAGGGAACAGGCACTGAAGCTTTCTTT	CASTGQGTGTEAFF
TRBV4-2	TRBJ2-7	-	TGTGCCAGCAGCCAAGAGAGGGGGATCTACGAGCAGTACTTC	CASSQERGIYEQYF
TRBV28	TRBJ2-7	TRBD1	TGTGCCAGCAGTTTTGCCAGGGGGCAAAGGGAGCAGTACTTC	CASSFARGQREQYF
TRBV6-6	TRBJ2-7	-	TGTGCCAGCAGTTACGTTCGGGGCGAGCAGTACTTC	CASSYVRGEQYF
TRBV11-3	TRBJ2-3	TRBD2	TGTGCCAGCAGCTTAGACACTGGACTAGCGGTCAATACGCAGTATTTT	CASSLDTGLAVNTQYF
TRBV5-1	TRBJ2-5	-	TGCGCCAGCTGTGTGGGGCTTCTGGAGACCCAGTACTTC	CASCVGLLETQYF
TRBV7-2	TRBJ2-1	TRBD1	TGTGCCAGCAGCTGGGGACAGGGCCGAGTCAATGAGCAGTTCTTC	CASSWGQGRVNEQFF
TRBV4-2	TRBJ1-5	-	TGTGCCAGCAGCCAAATACAGGACAGCAATCAGCCCCAGCATTTT	CASSQIQDSNQPQHF
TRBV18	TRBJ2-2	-	TGTGCCAGCTCACCAAGGAGACGGGGTTTGAACACCGGGGAGCTGTTTTTT	CASSPRRRGLNTGELFF
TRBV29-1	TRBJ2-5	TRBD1	TGCAGCGTAGAAACCGGGACAGGGGAAGAGACCCAGTACTTC	CSVETGTGEETQYF
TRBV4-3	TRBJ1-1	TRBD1	TGCGCCAGCAGCCAAGTAGGGCAGGGGGCGGTCACTGAAGCTTTCTTT	CASSQVGQGAVTEAFF
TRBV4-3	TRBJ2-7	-	TGCGCCAGCAGCCAAGGAACAGGGACCGGAGGTGAGCAGTACTTC	CASSQGTGTGGEQYF
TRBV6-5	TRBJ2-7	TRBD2	TGTGCCAGCACCCCTAGACTAGCGGGAGCCTACGAGCAGTACTTC	CASTPRLAGAYEQYF
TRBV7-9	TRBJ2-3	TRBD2	TGTGCCAGCAGCTTAGGAGCGGGGGTCACAGATACGCAGTATTTT	CASSLGAGVTDTQYF
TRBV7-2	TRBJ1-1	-	TGTGCCAGCAGCTTAGCTGCGGTTAACACTGAAGCTTTCTTT	CASSLAAVNTEAFF
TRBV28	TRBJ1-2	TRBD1	TGTGCCAGCAGGCCAGGGACAGGGGGCTTTAACTATGGCTACACCTTC	CASRPGTGGFNYGYTF
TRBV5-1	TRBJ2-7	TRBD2	TGCGCCAGCAGCTTGGGGACTAGCGGGAACGAGCAGTACTTC	CASSLGTSGNEQYF
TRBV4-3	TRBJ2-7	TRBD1	TGCGCCAGCAGCCAAGCCGAGGGACAGGGACTTAGGGAGCAGTACTTC	CASSQAEGQGLREQYF
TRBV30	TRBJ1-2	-	TGTGCCTGGAGTGTTAGACAGACCTTTAACTATGGCTACACCTTC	CAWSVRQTFNYGYTF
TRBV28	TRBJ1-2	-	TGTGCCAGCAGTTTAAAGGGAAGCGGAGGCTACACCTTC	CASSLKGSGGYTF
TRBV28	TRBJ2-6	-	TGTGCCAGCAGTTCGGGACAACCCCCTGGGGCCAACGTCCTGACTTTC	CASSSGQPPGANVLTF
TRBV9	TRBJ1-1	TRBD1	TGTGCCAGCAGCGCTCCGGGACAGGGGGCCCCTGAAGCTTTCTTT	CASSAPGQGAPEAFF
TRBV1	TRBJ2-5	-	TGCACCAGCAGCCAAGGTGGGACTAGGGGCGAGACCCAGTACTTC	CTSSQGGTRGETQYF
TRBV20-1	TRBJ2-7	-	TGCAGTGCTAGTCCCGGGGACGAGCAGTACTTC	CSASPGDEQYF
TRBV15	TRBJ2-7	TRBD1	TGTGCCACCAGCAATTGGGGACAGGGGGACTACGAGCAGTACTTC	CATSNWGQGDYEQYF
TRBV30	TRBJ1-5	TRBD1	TGTGCCTGGAGTGTGGGACAGGGGAATCAGCCCCAGCATTTT	CAWSVGQGNQPQHF
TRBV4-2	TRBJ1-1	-	TGTGCCAGCAGCCAAGAGGCGGAACACTTTGCGAACACTGAAGCTTTCTTT	CASSQEAEHFANTEAFF
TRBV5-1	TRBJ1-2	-	TGCGCCAGCAGCTTTGGCATGTGGTCCAACTATGGCTACACCTTC	CASSFGMWSNYGYTF
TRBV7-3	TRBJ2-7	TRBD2	TGTGCCAGCAGCCCGGGGAGCGGGGCAGCCTACGAGCAGTACTTC	CASSPGSGAAYEQYF
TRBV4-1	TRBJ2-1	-	TGCGCCAGCAGCCAAGGGCAGGGTTACAATGAGCAGTTCTTC	CASSQGQGYNEQFF
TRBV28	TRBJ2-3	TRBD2	TGTGCCAGCAGTCCGGGAGGGCCAGATACGCAGTATTTT	CASSPGGPDTQYF
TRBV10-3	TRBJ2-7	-	TGTGCCATCAGTGGCCCACAGGTCTTACCTCCCCTCTCCTACGAGCAGTACTTC	CAISGPQVLPPLSYEQYF
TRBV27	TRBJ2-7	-	TGTGCCAGCAGTTTATCGATGAGGACCTACGAGCAGTACTTC	CASSLSMRTYEQYF
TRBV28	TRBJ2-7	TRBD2	TGTGCCAGCAGCTCGACTAGCGGGAGGGGTTTCGAGCAGTACTTC	CASSSTSGRGFEQYF
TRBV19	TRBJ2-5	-	TGTGCCAGTAGTATTGGTGGGGGGCAAGAGACCCAGTACTTC	CASSIGGGQETQYF
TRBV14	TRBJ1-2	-	TGTGCCAGCAGCAGGGGCAGGCCGAACTATGGCTACACCTTC	CASSRGRPNYGYTF
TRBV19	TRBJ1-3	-	TGTGCCAGCAAAGATCCGGGTCGCTCTGGAAACACCATATATTTT	CASKDPGRSGNTIYF
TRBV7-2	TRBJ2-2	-	TGTGCCAGCAGCCGGGACTCGAGGAACACCGGGGAGCTGTTTTTT	CASSRDSRNTGELFF
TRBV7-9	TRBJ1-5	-	TGTGCCAGCAGCTTAGAGGGGGTGCAGCCCCAGCATTTT	CASSLEGVQPQHF